The next 30 T cell receptor beta chains were all read from a single sample in a study of T cells expressing NK-cell markers. From the 5' RACE reads, TCRdb lists one entry per CDR3 protein and no DNA. Its listing shows about 540,000 distinct CDR3 sequences. Source material: blood T cells: a sorted CD56 or NKG2C T cell subset, CD4+ or CD8+ T cells, or bulk PBMC T cells (not recorded which). These receptors all stem from a man younger than 30 in good health.

V usage is TRBV5-1 and J usage is TRBJ2-3; TCRdb's assignment of TRBD1 cannot be checked, as there is no DNA. Germline lookup yields CDR1 SGHRS and CDR2 YFSETQ. The CDR3 spans 17 residues. CDR3 protein: CASSGPLGTGWTDTQYF. Using reference TRBV5-1 and TRBJ2-3 for the parts outside the CDR3, the full variable domain is KAGVTQTPRYLIKTRGQQVTLSCSPISGHRSVSWYQQTPGQGLQFLFEYFSETQRNKGNFPGRFSGRQFSNSRSEMNVSTLELGDSALYLCASSGPLGTGWTDTQYFGPGTRLTVL.

The CDR3 spells CASSLVGTLEVLTF. This chain links TRBV7-8 with TRBJ2-6; without DNA, the TCRdb call of TRBD1 cannot be checked. Looked up from germline, CDR1 is SGHVS and CDR2 is FQNEAQ. The CDR3 spans 14 residues.

V is TRBV11-1 and J is TRBJ2-4. This CDR3 has 18 residues. Germline CDR1 and CDR2: SGHAT and FQDESV (reference sequence). The CDR3 region is CASSLKLGTGLAKNIQYF.

The chain recombines TRBV5-1 with TRBJ2-4; with no DNA, the TCRdb D assignment of TRBD2 cannot be verified. The CDR3 runs to 13 residues. Germline CDR1 is SGHRS and CDR2 is YFSETQ. The CDR3 region is CASSLAGEDIQYF.

The chain couples TRBV27 to TRBJ2-1; TCRdb calls TRBD1, which cannot be checked without DNA. Germline CDR1 is MNHEY and CDR2 is SMNVEV (reference sequence). The length of the CDR3 is 16 residues. CDR3 sequence reads: CASSRIGGPSYNEQFF.

The chain recombines TRBV15 with TRBJ2-3; the D call from TCRdb, TRBD2, cannot be confirmed without DNA. This CDR3 spans 21 amino acids. Germline loops: CDR1 LNHNV, CDR2 YYDKDF (reference sequence). This CDR3 is CATSSEAAGKDLWLGTDTQYF.

The chain has TRBV9 and TRBJ2-5; TCRdb's D call, TRBD2, is unchecked because there is no DNA. The germline CDR1 and CDR2 sequences are SGDLS and YYNGEE. There are 15 residues in the CDR3. The CDR3 sequence: CASSPGTSGLETQYF.

The chain carries TRBV5-1 and TRBJ1-1; no DNA is available, so the TRBD1 call from TCRdb remains unchecked. The CDR3 has 18 residues. The germline CDR1 and CDR2 sequences are SGHRS and YFSETQ. The CDR3 is CASSPGTARGMMNTEAFF.

V is TRBV20-1 and J is TRBJ2-5. This CDR3 is built from 14 residues. Germline V gene sequence: CDR1 DFQATT, CDR2 SNEGSKA (reference sequence). CDR3 sequence reads: CSARDPTTGETQYF.

The chain joins TRBV5-1 to TRBJ2-7; TCRdb indicates TRBD1, and absent DNA this call remains unverified. The CDR3 extends over 16 amino acids. Looked up from germline, CDR1 is SGHRS and CDR2 is YFSETQ. CDR3 loop: CASSSAGTGGSYEQYF.

The J gene is TRBJ2-2, the V gene TRBV24-1; absent DNA, TCRdb's TRBD2 call cannot be checked. The CDR3 loop spans 16 amino acids. CDR1 and CDR2 (germline): KGHDR, SFDVKD. CDR3 residues: CATSDQSGRGTGELFF.

The chain carries TRBV20-1 and TRBJ2-7; TCRdb's assignment of TRBD2 cannot be checked, as there is no DNA. This CDR3 has 17 residues. From germline, CDR1 is DFQATT and CDR2 SNEGSKA (reference sequence). The CDR3 reads CSAAASGRFRSSYEQYF.

CDR3 sequence: CASSPRGHADTQYF. The rearrangement links TRBV11-2 to TRBJ2-3; TCRdb's D call of TRBD1 is untestable without DNA. Per germline, CDR1 SGHAT and CDR2 FQNNGV. CDR3 size: 14 residues.

The CDR3: CASSLRGWPDTQYF. The chain carries TRBV7-9 and TRBJ2-3; the TCRdb D gene call, TRBD1, has no DNA to confirm it. Germline V CDR1 and CDR2: SEHNR, FQNEAQ (reference sequence). This CDR3 contains 14 residues.

The rearrangement joins TRBV24-1 to TRBJ2-7; as DNA is missing, the TRBD2 call by TCRdb cannot be tested. This CDR3 is built from 17 residues. Per the germline V gene, CDR1 is KGHDR and CDR2 is SFDVKD. The CDR3 spells CATSETGTSGNPYEQYF.

The chain has TRBV5-5 and TRBJ2-1; the TCRdb call, TRBD2, lacks DNA for checking. The germline CDR1 and CDR2 sequences are SGHKS and YYEKEE (reference sequence). This CDR3 is built from 17 residues. This CDR3 is CASSFSAGLSSYNEQFF.

J is TRBJ2-2 and V is TRBV9; TCRdb names TRBD1, which stays unverified in the absence of DNA. The germline CDR1 and CDR2 sequences are SGDLS and YYNGEE. The CDR3 spans 15 residues. The CDR3 sequence is CASSVGGARDRELFF.

The chain carries TRBV20-1 and TRBJ2-1; the TCRdb D gene call, TRBD2, has no DNA to confirm it. Germline CDR1 DFQATT, CDR2 SNEGSKA (reference sequence). CDR3 length equals 13 residues. The CDR3 is CSARTSVKDEQFF.

V and J are TRBV5-1 and TRBJ2-2; TCRdb gives TRBD1 as the D gene, but with no DNA this cannot be confirmed. Germline V gene lookup returns CDR1 SGHRS and CDR2 YFSETQ. The CDR3 totals 14 residues. CDR3 in amino acids: CASSQGHPTGELFF.

The chain couples TRBV29-1 to TRBJ1-2. Looked up from germline, CDR1 is SQVTM and CDR2 is ANQGSEA. CDR3 size: 14 residues. The CDR3 protein is CSVEDIESGYGYTF.

This chain joins TRBV20-1 and TRBJ2-1; lacking DNA, the TRBD2 call made by TCRdb goes unchecked. CDR1 and CDR2 (germline): DFQATT, SNEGSKA (reference sequence). The CDR3 extends over 15 amino acids. The CDR3 protein is CSARSTSSLYNEQFF.

The chain is built from TRBV11-2 and TRBJ2-5. The CDR3 is made up of 14 amino acids. Germline CDR1 SGHAT, CDR2 FQNNGV. CDR3 loop: CASSLWSSRETQYF. Full variable domain (rest looked up from reference TRBV11-2 and TRBJ2-5): EAGVAQSPRYKIIEKRQSVAFWCNPISGHATLYWYQQILGQGPKLLIQFQNNGVVDDSQLPKDRFSAERLKGVDSTLKIQPAKLEDSAVYLCASSLWSSRETQYFGPGTRLLVL.

This sequence joins TRBV19 and TRBJ2-1. The CDR3 is 15 residues long. Germline V CDR1 and CDR2: LNHDA, SQIVND (reference sequence). The CDR3: CASRPRLASYNEQFF.

This sequence joins TRBV4-3 and TRBJ2-1. Germline V lookup: CDR1 LGHNA, CDR2 YSLEER. CDR3 size: 17 residues. The CDR3 is CASSQDNWGNTYNEQFF.

The V gene is TRBV20-1, the J gene TRBJ2-7. The CDR3 is 13 amino acids. CDR1 is DFQATT and CDR2 is SNEGSKA in the germline V gene (reference sequence). This CDR3 is CSAHRSFGGEQYF.

V gene TRBV19 combines with J gene TRBJ1-2; TCRdb's D call, TRBD1, is unchecked because there is no DNA. The germline V gene has CDR1 LNHDA and CDR2 SQIVND (reference sequence). CDR3 length equals 13 residues. This CDR3 is CASSWGQSYGYTF.

The V and J genes are TRBV20-1 and TRBJ2-4; the D call from TCRdb, TRBD1, cannot be confirmed without DNA. Germline lookup yields CDR1 DFQATT and CDR2 SNEGSKA (reference sequence). CDR3 length: 15 residues. The CDR3 spells CSAKLTGLSKNIQYF.

This chain joins TRBV7-9 and TRBJ2-3. The germline V gene encodes CDR1 SEHNR and CDR2 FQNEAQ (reference sequence). The CDR3 extends over 16 amino acids. The CDR3 is CASSLSVGSNTDTQYF. Using reference TRBV7-9 and TRBJ2-3 for the parts outside the CDR3, the full variable domain is DTGVSQNPRHKITKRGQNVTFRCDPISEHNRLYWYRQTLGQGPEFLTYFQNEAQLEKSRLLSDRFSAERPKGSFSTLEIQRTEQGDSAMYLCASSLSVGSNTDTQYFGPGTRLTVL.

The chain joins TRBV3-1 to TRBJ2-5; checking the TCRdb D call of TRBD2 is not possible without DNA. Germline assignment: CDR1 LGHDT and CDR2 YNNKEL (reference sequence). CDR3 length: 13 amino acids. CDR3 region: CASSRGWEETQYF.

The chain joins TRBV7-3 to TRBJ2-5; TCRdb lists TRBD2, though no DNA is available to test this call. From germline, CDR1 is SGHTA and CDR2 FQGTGA. The CDR3 totals 19 residues. CDR3 sequence: CASSLKAPGSGSLRETQYF.